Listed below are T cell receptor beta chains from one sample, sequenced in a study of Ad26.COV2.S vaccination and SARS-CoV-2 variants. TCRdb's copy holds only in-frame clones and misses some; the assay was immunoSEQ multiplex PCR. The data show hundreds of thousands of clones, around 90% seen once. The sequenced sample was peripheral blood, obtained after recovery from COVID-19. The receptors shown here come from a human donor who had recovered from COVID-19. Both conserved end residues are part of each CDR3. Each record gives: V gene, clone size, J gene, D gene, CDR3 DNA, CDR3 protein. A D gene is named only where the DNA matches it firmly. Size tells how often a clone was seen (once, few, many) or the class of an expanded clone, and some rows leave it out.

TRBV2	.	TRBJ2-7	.	TGTGCCAGCAGATACACTCAACAGGGACCCTACGAGCAGTACTTC	CASRYTQQGPYEQYF
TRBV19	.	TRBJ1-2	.	TGTGCCAGTAACGCTGGGGGCAGAGGCTACACCTTC	CASNAGGRGYTF
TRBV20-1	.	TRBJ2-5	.	TGCAGTGCTAGTCTACCAGGGGAGGAGACCCAGTACTTC	CSASLPGEETQYF
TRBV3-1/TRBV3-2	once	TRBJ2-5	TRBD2	TGTGCCAGCAGCCAAGGTAGTAGCGGGGGCCCTCAAGAGACCCAGTACTTC	CASSQGSSGGPQETQYF
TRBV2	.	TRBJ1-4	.	TGTGCCAGCAGTCCGGGGTGGGGGACTAATGAAAAACTGTTTTTT	CASSPGWGTNEKLFF
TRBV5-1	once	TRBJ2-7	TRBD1	TGCGCCAGCAGCTCGGGCGGACAGGCCTGGGGAAACGAGCAGTACTTC	CASSSGGQAWGNEQYF
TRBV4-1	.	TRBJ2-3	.	TGCGCCAGCAGCCAAGGGGGGGAAGTTAGCACAGATACGCAGTATTTT	CASSQGGEVSTDTQYF
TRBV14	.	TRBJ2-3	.	TGTGCCAGCAGCCAAGAGCCGGCAGGGCGCACAGATACGCAGTATTTT	CASSQEPAGRTDTQYF
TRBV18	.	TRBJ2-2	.	TGTGCCAGCTCACCTACAAGACGTGGAGTCGAAGGGACCGGGGAGCTGTTTTTT	CASSPTRRGVEGTGELFF
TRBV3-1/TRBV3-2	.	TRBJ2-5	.	TGTGCCAGCAGCCAAGGGGGGCTCGGAGAGACCCAGTACTTC	CASSQGGLGETQYF
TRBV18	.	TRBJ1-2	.	TGTGCCAGCTCACCTCTGCAGGACTCTTATGGCTACACCTTC	CASSPLQDSYGYTF
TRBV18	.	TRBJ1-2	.	TGTGCCAGCTCACCACCAAAGACCCTTATCCGGGGTGGCTACACCTTC	CASSPPKTLIRGGYTF
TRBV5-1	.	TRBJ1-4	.	TGCGCCAGCAGCCCCAGGGTAGATGAAAAACTGTTTTTT	CASSPRVDEKLFF
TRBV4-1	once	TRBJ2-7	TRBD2	TGCGCCAGCAGCCAAGTGTGGGGGGGTTATGCCCACGAGCAGTACTTC	CASSQVWGGYAHEQYF
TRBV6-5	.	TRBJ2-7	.	TGTGCCAGCAGTTACGAGGATAGTATCTCCTACGAGCAGTACTTC	CASSYEDSISYEQYF
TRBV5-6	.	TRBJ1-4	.	TGTGCCAGCAGCAGAACACAGGTCGAAAAACTGTTTTTT	CASSRTQVEKLFF
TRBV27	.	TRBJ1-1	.	TGTGCCAGCAGCCCCGGGGCGGGGGGTTACACTGAAGCTTTCTTT	CASSPGAGGYTEAFF
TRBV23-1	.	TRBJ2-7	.	TGCGCCAGCAGTCAATTCGGTGCAGGTTACTCCTACGAGCAGTACTTC	CASSQFGAGYSYEQYF
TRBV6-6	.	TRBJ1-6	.	TGTGCCAGCAGTTACATGGCGGACCTCAATTCACCCCTCCACTTT	CASSYMADLNSPLHF
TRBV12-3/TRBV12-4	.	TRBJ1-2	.	TGTGCCAGCAGTTTTGGCCGTGGCTACACCTTC	CASSFGRGYTF
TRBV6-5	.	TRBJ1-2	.	TGTGCCAGCAGTTACTCATCAGCTAACTATGGCTACACCTTC	CASSYSSANYGYTF
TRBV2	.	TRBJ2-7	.	TGTGCCAGCAGGAGGGATTACGAGCAGTACTTC	CASRRDYEQYF
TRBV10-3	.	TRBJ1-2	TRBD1	TGTGCCATCAGTGGCGACAGGGGGCAGTTTAATGGCTACACCTTC	CAISGDRGQFNGYTF
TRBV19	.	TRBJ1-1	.	TGTGCCACTCGGGGGGAGGGTGCTTTCTTT	CATRGEGAFF
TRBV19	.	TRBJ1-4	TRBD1	TGTGCCAGTGGTCGACAGGGGGCCAATATACTGTTTTTT	CASGRQGANILFF